A selection of T cell receptor beta chains follows, all from one sample in a study of siplizumab effects on memory and regulatory T cells. Some clones are missing from TCRdb's copy, which holds only in-frame ones; the method was immunoSEQ multiplex PCR. The sample has some 100,000 clones, roughly 96% seen once. The sequenced sample consisted of naive CD4+ T cells sorted from blood. These receptors were collected from a human donor in good health. Each CDR3 is given with its conserved first and last residue. The order of the fields is clone size, J gene, D gene, V gene, CDR3 length, CDR3 protein, CDR3 DNA. A D gene is named only where the DNA matches it firmly. A row's size may be missing; if present it is once, few, many or a size class.

- | TRBJ1-6 | - | TRBV10-1 | 13 | CASSGLINSPLHF | TGCGCCAGCAGTGGACTGATAAATTCACCCCTCCACTTT
few | TRBJ2-7 | - | TRBV28 | 16 | CASSLQPGQGPYEQYF | TGTGCCAGCAGTTTACAACCGGGACAAGGACCATACGAGCAGTACTTC
- | TRBJ2-1 | - | TRBV6-4 | 15 | CASSEWPSSYNEQFF | TGTGCCAGCAGTGAGTGGCCCAGCTCCTACAATGAGCAGTTCTTC
- | TRBJ2-6 | - | TRBV5-4 | 16 | CASSLVRDSGANVLTF | TGTGCCAGCAGCTTGGTTCGGGACTCTGGGGCCAACGTCCTGACTTTC
once | TRBJ1-1 | - | TRBV7-9 | 11 | CASSLDYEAFF | TGTGCCAGCAGCTTAGATTATGAAGCTTTCTTT
once | TRBJ2-5 | - | TRBV30 | 13 | CAWMGGHQETQYF | TGTGCCTGGATGGGGGGTCACCAAGAGACCCAGTACTTC
few | TRBJ1-6 | - | TRBV7-9 | 15 | CASSLFSDRPSPLHF | TGTGCCAGCAGCTTATTTTCGGACAGACCTTCACCCCTCCACTTT
- | TRBJ2-7 | - | TRBV30 | 14 | CAWSPRSLLYEQYF | TGTGCCTGGAGTCCCAGGTCCCTATTATACGAGCAGTACTTC
- | TRBJ2-1 | - | TRBV7-9 | 12 | CASSLPVTEQFF | TGTGCCAGCAGCTTACCTGTAACTGAGCAGTTCTTC
- | TRBJ1-3 | - | TRBV7-6 | 12 | CASSFPGNTIYF | TGTGCCAGCAGCTTCCCCGGAAACACCATATATTTT
once | TRBJ1-1 | - | TRBV5-1 | 14 | CASSSGWGDTEAFF | TGCGCCAGCAGCTCCGGGTGGGGGGACACTGAAGCTTTCTTT
- | TRBJ1-2 | TRBD1 | TRBV5-1 | 15 | CASSSSGQTNYGYTF | TGCGCCAGCAGCTCCTCGGGACAGACTAACTATGGCTACACCTTC
- | TRBJ2-7 | TRBD2 | TRBV5-4 | 18 | CASSLLAGAPSGSSEQYF | TGTGCCAGCAGCTTATTAGCGGGGGCGCCGTCTGGATCGTCCGAGCAGTACTTC
- | TRBJ1-1 | - | TRBV6-6 | 16 | CASSPPRPTGNTEAFF | TGTGCCAGCAGTCCCCCACGACCGACAGGGAACACTGAAGCTTTCTTT
- | TRBJ1-1 | - | TRBV5-4 | 14 | CASSLSYGNTEAFF | TGTGCCAGCAGCTTGTCTTATGGGAACACTGAAGCTTTCTTT
once | TRBJ1-3 | - | TRBV7-9 | 14 | CASTDTGAGNTIYF | TGTGCCAGCACGGACACAGGTGCTGGAAACACCATATATTTT
- | TRBJ2-6 | - | TRBV29-1 | 14 | CSVRTQSGANVLTF | TGCAGCGTTCGAACCCAGTCTGGGGCCAACGTCCTGACTTTC
- | TRBJ1-4 | - | TRBV7-9 | 17 | CASTRWGGDAVNEKLFF | TGTGCCAGCACCCGCTGGGGGGGCGACGCTGTTAATGAAAAACTGTTTTTT
- | TRBJ1-1 | - | TRBV6-1 | 14 | CASSTPQGNTEAFF | TGTGCCAGCAGTACCCCACAGGGTAACACTGAAGCTTTCTTT
- | TRBJ2-5 | TRBD2 | TRBV11-2 | 14 | CASSYGGRQETQYF | TGTGCCAGCAGCTACGGGGGGAGACAAGAGACCCAGTACTTC
- | TRBJ2-7 | TRBD2 | TRBV28 | 15 | CASSRGGRSSYEQYF | TGTGCCAGCAGCCGGGGGGGGAGGAGCTCCTACGAGCAGTACTTC
- | TRBJ1-2 | TRBD1 | TRBV18 | 14 | CASSPPGTVSGYTF | TGTGCCAGCTCACCACCCGGGACAGTGTCTGGCTACACCTTC
- | TRBJ1-6 | - | TRBV4-1 | 16 | CASSQASNSYNSPLHF | TGCGCCAGCAGCCAAGCGTCGAACTCCTATAATTCACCCCTCCACTTT
- | TRBJ2-5 | TRBD1 | TRBV23-1 | 12 | CASSPQGETQYF | TGCGCCAGCAGTCCACAGGGGGAGACCCAGTACTTC
- | TRBJ1-3 | TRBD1 | TRBV25-1 | 16 | CASSERTGLFGNTIYF | TGTGCCAGCAGTGAAAGGACAGGGCTCTTTGGAAACACCATATATTTT
- | TRBJ1-3 | TRBD1 | TRBV9 | 16 | CASSPGTGADRNTIYF | TGTGCCAGCAGCCCTGGGACAGGGGCAGATAGAAACACCATATATTTT
- | TRBJ1-1 | - | TRBV6-5 | 14 | CASRIGTENTEAFF | TGTGCCAGCAGAATAGGGACGGAGAACACTGAAGCTTTCTTT
- | TRBJ2-7 | - | TRBV27 | 15 | CASSSGTHAPDEQYF | TGTGCCAGCAGTTCCGGGACCCACGCCCCGGACGAGCAGTACTTC
- | TRBJ1-2 | TRBD1 | TRBV7-2 | 17 | CASSLEGGTGSPYGYTF | TGTGCCAGCAGCTTAGAGGGTGGGACAGGGTCCCCCTATGGCTACACCTTC
- | TRBJ2-2 | - | TRBV29-1 | 14 | CSAPGTANTGELFF | TGCAGCGCCCCCGGGACGGCGAACACCGGGGAGCTGTTTTTT
- | TRBJ2-5 | - | TRBV6-5 | 14 | CARGDHALQETQYF | TGTGCCAGGGGGGACCACGCCTTACAAGAGACCCAGTACTTC
- | TRBJ2-2 | TRBD2 | TRBV25-1 | 15 | CASSQSGGSTGELFF | TGTGCCAGCAGTCAGAGCGGGGGATCCACCGGGGAGCTGTTTTTT
- | TRBJ2-2 | TRBD1 | TRBV4-1 | 16 | CASSGGQGSYTGELFF | TGCGCCAGCAGTGGGGGACAGGGGTCATACACCGGGGAGCTGTTTTTT
once | TRBJ2-5 | - | TRBV18 | 14 | CASSPPSLGQTQYF | TGTGCCAGCTCACCACCCTCGCTTGGGCAGACCCAGTACTTC
- | TRBJ1-2 | TRBD1 | TRBV19 | 14 | CASSNPGQSYGYTF | TGTGCCAGTAGTAACCCGGGACAGTCCTATGGCTACACCTTC
- | TRBJ1-5 | - | TRBV18 | 15 | CASSLDLTQDQPQHF | TGTGCCAGCTCACTCGACTTGACTCAGGATCAGCCCCAGCATTTT
- | TRBJ2-3 | - | TRBV7-9 | 13 | CASKTSASDTQYF | TGTGCCAGCAAAACTAGTGCCTCGGATACGCAGTATTTT
- | TRBJ2-5 | TRBD2 | TRBV18 | 15 | CASSSTGGDQETQYF | TGTGCCAGCTCCTCAACCGGGGGGGACCAAGAGACCCAGTACTTC
- | TRBJ1-1 | - | TRBV11-1 | 12 | CASSLSYTEAFF | TGTGCCAGCAGTCTCAGTTACACTGAAGCTTTCTTT
- | TRBJ2-6 | - | TRBV19 | 18 | CASSIGGRMDSGANVLTF | TGTGCCAGTAGTATAGGAGGACGGATGGACTCTGGGGCCAACGTCCTGACTTTC
- | TRBJ2-3 | TRBD2 | TRBV10-1 | 16 | CASSEGLAGGADTQYF | TGCGCCAGCAGTGAGGGTCTAGCGGGGGGGGCAGATACGCAGTATTTT
- | TRBJ1-5 | - | TRBV4-1 | 15 | CASSQDWGIWQPQHF | TGCGCCAGCAGCCAAGATTGGGGAATTTGGCAGCCCCAGCATTTT
- | TRBJ2-3 | - | TRBV11-2 | 13 | CASSFTRTDTQYF | TGTGCCAGCAGCTTTACGCGCACAGATACGCAGTATTTT
- | TRBJ2-2 | - | TRBV11-3 | 14 | CASSSRSITGELFF | TGTGCCAGCAGCTCCCGGAGTATCACCGGGGAGCTGTTTTTT
- | TRBJ2-7 | TRBD2 | TRBV7-2 | 15 | CASSWRRGGGYEQYF | TGTGCCAGCAGCTGGCGGCGGGGGGGCGGCTACGAGCAGTACTTC
- | TRBJ2-3 | TRBD2 | TRBV4-2 | 15 | CASSQRTSVSDTQYF | TGTGCCAGCAGCCAACGGACTAGTGTTTCAGATACGCAGTATTTT
- | TRBJ2-7 | TRBD2 | TRBV5-4 | 16 | CASSSPAGGSSYEQYF | TGTGCCAGCAGCTCCCCCGCGGGGGGGTCATCCTACGAGCAGTACTTC
once | TRBJ2-6 | - | TRBV7-9 | 13 | CASSLPVVNVLTF | TGTGCCAGCAGCTTACCCGTAGTCAACGTCCTGACTTTC
- | TRBJ2-5 | - | TRBV2 | 14 | CASKLNPPPETQYF | TGTGCCAGCAAACTTAACCCGCCCCCAGAGACCCAGTACTTC
- | TRBJ1-4 | - | TRBV13 | 14 | CASSLGDGGGSLFF | TGTGCCAGCAGCTTAGGGGATGGCGGGGGGAGTCTGTTTTTT
- | TRBJ1-1 | TRBD1 | TRBV11-2 | 15 | CASSFTGGIGTEAFF | TGTGCCAGCAGCTTTACAGGGGGCATTGGCACTGAAGCTTTCTTT